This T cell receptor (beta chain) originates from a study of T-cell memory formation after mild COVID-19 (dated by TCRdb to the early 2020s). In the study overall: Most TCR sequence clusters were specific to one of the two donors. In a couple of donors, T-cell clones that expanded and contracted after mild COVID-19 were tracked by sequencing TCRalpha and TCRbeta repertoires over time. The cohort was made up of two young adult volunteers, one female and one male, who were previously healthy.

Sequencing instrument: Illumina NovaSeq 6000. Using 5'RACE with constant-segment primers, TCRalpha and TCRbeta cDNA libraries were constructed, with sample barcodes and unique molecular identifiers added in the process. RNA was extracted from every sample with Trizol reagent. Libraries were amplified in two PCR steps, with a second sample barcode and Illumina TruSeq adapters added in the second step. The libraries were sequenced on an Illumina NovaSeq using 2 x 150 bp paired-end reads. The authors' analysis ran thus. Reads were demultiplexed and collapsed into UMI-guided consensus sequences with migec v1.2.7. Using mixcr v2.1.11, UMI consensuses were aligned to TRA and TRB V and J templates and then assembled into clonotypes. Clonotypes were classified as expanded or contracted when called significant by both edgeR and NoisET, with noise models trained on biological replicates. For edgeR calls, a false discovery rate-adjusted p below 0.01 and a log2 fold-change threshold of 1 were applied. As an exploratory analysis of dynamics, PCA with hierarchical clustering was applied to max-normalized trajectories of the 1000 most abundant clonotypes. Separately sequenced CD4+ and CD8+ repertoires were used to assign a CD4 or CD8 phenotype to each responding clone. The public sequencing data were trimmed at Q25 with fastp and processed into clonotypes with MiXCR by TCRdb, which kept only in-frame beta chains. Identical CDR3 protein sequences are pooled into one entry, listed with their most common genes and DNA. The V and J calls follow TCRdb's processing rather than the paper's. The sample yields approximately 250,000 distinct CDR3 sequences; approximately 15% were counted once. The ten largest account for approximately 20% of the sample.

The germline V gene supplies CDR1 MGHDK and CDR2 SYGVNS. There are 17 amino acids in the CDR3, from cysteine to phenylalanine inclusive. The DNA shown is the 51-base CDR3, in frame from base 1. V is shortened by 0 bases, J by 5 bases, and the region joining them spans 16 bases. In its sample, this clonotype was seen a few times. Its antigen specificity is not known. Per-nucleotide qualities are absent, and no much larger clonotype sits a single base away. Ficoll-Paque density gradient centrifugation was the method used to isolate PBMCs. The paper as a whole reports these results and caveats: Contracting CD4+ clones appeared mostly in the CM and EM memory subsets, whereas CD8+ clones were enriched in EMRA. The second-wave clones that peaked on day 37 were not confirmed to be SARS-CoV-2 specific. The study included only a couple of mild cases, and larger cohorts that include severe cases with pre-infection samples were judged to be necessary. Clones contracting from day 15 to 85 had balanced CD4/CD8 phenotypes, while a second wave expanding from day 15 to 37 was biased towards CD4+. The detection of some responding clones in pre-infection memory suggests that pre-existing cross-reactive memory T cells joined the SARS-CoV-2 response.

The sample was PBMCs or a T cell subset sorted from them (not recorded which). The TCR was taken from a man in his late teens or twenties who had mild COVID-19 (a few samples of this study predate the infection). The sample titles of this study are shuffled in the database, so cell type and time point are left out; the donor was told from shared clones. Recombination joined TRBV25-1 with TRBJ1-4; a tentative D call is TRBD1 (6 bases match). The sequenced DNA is TGTGCCAGCAGTGAATACCCGGGAGGGGGATCGAATGAAAAACTGTTTTTT. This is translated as CASSEYPGGGSNEKLFF.